These T cell receptor beta chains were read from a single sample in a study of siplizumab effects on memory and regulatory T cells. The protocol was immunoSEQ multiplex PCR, while the TCRdb copy is restricted to in-frame clones and leaves out a portion. The repertoire holds about 72,000 clones, roughly nine tenths seen once, with 25% to 35% in the top ten. Sequenced input: CD8+ T cells sorted from blood. These TCRs come from a human donor in good health. Each CDR3 is given with its conserved first and last residue. A D gene is named only where the DNA matches it firmly. Not all rows give a size; the values are once, few, many and, for expanded clones, a class.

d_call	clone_size	v_call	j_call	cdr3_aa	cdr3_nt
TRBD1	-	TRBV19	TRBJ1-1	CASSIEPGGGTEAFF	TGTGCCAGTAGTATAGAACCAGGGGGAGGGACTGAAGCTTTCTTT
-	-	TRBV10-2	TRBJ2-3	CATSTVPGTDTQYF	TGCGCCACCTCGACAGTTCCAGGCACAGATACGCAGTATTTT
-	-	TRBV27	TRBJ2-1	CASSLGGTRYNEQFF	TGTGCCAGCAGTTTAGGAGGGACCCGATACAATGAGCAGTTCTTC
-	-	TRBV19	TRBJ1-1	CASSIDLAAMNTEAFF	TGTGCCAGTAGTATAGATCTCGCAGCGATGAACACTGAAGCTTTCTTT
-	-	TRBV7-9	TRBJ1-5	CASSFSDSNQPQHF	TGTGCCAGCAGCTTCTCCGATAGCAATCAGCCCCAGCATTTT
-	-	TRBV27	TRBJ1-2	CASSKVPPKGAKYYGYTF	TGTGCCAGCAGTAAAGTTCCTCCCAAAGGGGCTAAGTACTATGGCTACACCTTC
TRBD2	-	TRBV19	TRBJ2-5	CASSLRRVLAGETQYF	TGTGCCAGTAGTCTACGTCGGGTTCTAGCGGGAGAGACCCAGTACTTC
-	-	TRBV6-5	TRBJ2-7	CASSYGYSYEQYF	TGTGCCAGCAGTTATGGGTACTCCTACGAGCAGTACTTC
TRBD1	-	TRBV27	TRBJ2-5	CASSFLGQVGTQETQYF	TGTGCCAGCAGTTTCCTCGGACAGGTCGGGACCCAAGAGACCCAGTACTTC
TRBD1	-	TRBV7-9	TRBJ1-1	CASSPTGETEAFF	TGTGCCAGCAGCCCCACAGGGGAAACTGAAGCTTTCTTT
TRBD2	-	TRBV23-1	TRBJ2-3	CASPPGLAADTQYF	TGCGCCAGCCCTCCGGGACTAGCAGCAGATACGCAGTATTTT
TRBD2	-	TRBV7-2	TRBJ2-1	CASSPGPATGGNEQFF	TGTGCCAGCAGCCCGGGGCCTGCTACGGGGGGAAATGAGCAGTTCTTC
-	-	TRBV7-9	TRBJ2-7	CASSLALTYEQYF	TGTGCCAGCAGCTTAGCGCTGACCTACGAGCAGTACTTC
TRBD2	few	TRBV6-6	TRBJ2-1	CASSYSSQRGYNEQFF	TGTGCCAGCAGTTACTCGTCCCAGCGGGGTTACAATGAGCAGTTCTTC
-	once	TRBV19	TRBJ2-7	CASSMTTYEQYF	TGTGCCAGTAGTATGACCACCTACGAGCAGTACTTC
TRBD2	-	TRBV4-1	TRBJ2-7	CASSQEDSGSEQYF	TGCGCCAGCAGCCAAGAGGACAGCGGGAGCGAGCAGTACTTC
-	-	TRBV10-3	TRBJ2-7	CAISPSSSQNYEQYF	TGTGCCATCAGTCCATCTAGCTCCCAGAACTACGAGCAGTACTTC
-	-	TRBV11-2	TRBJ2-1	CASSRPLAGDRDEQFF	TGTGCCAGCAGTAGACCCCTAGCGGGGGACAGGGATGAGCAGTTCTTC
TRBD1	-	TRBV5-1	TRBJ2-3	CASTLGTGDTDTQYF	TGCGCCAGCACCCTAGGGACAGGGGATACAGATACGCAGTATTTT
TRBD1	-	TRBV19	TRBJ1-6	CASSILVPGQGGNSPLHF	TGTGCCAGTAGTATACTTGTCCCGGGACAGGGGGGGAATTCACCCCTCCACTTT
-	-	TRBV11-2	TRBJ2-7	CASSLGRTPAYEQHF	TGTGCCAGCAGCTTAGGTCGGACACCAGCCTACGAGCAGCACTTC
-	-	TRBV5-1	TRBJ2-7	CASNGGSPYEQYF	TGCGCCAGCAACGGGGGCAGTCCCTACGAGCAGTACTTC
TRBD1	-	TRBV4-1	TRBJ1-1	CAAGNRQGGKTEAFF	TGCGCCGCAGGAAACCGACAGGGCGGAAAGACTGAAGCTTTCTTT
TRBD1	-	TRBV2	TRBJ1-1	CASLPGQGALTEAFF	TGTGCCAGCCTCCCGGGGCAGGGGGCGTTGACTGAAGCTTTCTTT
-	-	TRBV27	TRBJ2-7	CASYTFGGQGRGEQYF	TGTGCCAGTTATACATTTGGGGGGCAGGGGAGAGGCGAGCAGTACTTC
-	-	TRBV7-6	TRBJ1-5	CASSLAIAGQPQHF	TGTGCCAGCAGCTTAGCAATAGCTGGTCAGCCCCAGCATTTT
-	-	TRBV6-5	TRBJ2-5	CASSYSWGVRETQYF	TGTGCCAGCAGTTACTCGTGGGGGGTTAGGGAGACCCAGTACTTC
-	-	TRBV7-6	TRBJ2-1	CASSFTSGDHTNNEQFF	TGTGCCAGCAGCTTTACTTCTGGGGACCACACTAACAATGAGCAGTTCTTC
-	once	TRBV19	TRBJ1-1	CASGNSLNTEAFF	TGTGCCAGTGGAAACAGTCTGAACACTGAAGCTTTCTTT
TRBD1	-	TRBV19	TRBJ1-1	CASSIRDRITEAFF	TGTGCCAGTAGTATTCGGGACAGAATAACTGAAGCTTTCTTT
TRBD2	-	TRBV13	TRBJ2-1	CASSFSGSPLNEQFF	TGTGCCAGCAGCTTTAGCGGGAGTCCCCTCAATGAGCAGTTCTTC
TRBD1	-	TRBV13	TRBJ2-6	CASSSTGGSGANVLTF	TGTGCCAGCAGCTCTACAGGGGGCTCTGGGGCCAACGTCCTGACTTTC
-	-	TRBV14	TRBJ1-1	CASSFSALGAFSTEAFF	TGTGCCAGCAGCTTTTCCGCCTTGGGAGCCTTCTCCACTGAAGCTTTCTTT
-	-	TRBV5-1	TRBJ1-1	CASSLGGPEAFF	TGCGCCAGCAGCTTGGGCGGCCCTGAAGCTTTCTTT
TRBD1	-	TRBV27	TRBJ2-4	CASALDRGGNIQYF	TGTGCCAGCGCACTAGACAGGGGAGGAAACATTCAGTACTTC
TRBD1	-	TRBV6-1	TRBJ2-3	CASSALTGGTDTQYF	TGTGCCAGCAGTGCTCTAACAGGGGGCACAGATACGCAGTATTTT
TRBD1	-	TRBV7-9	TRBJ1-2	CASSTNRQGAYYGYTF	TGTGCCAGCAGCACGAACCGACAGGGGGCCTACTATGGCTACACCTTC
-	-	TRBV25-1	TRBJ2-1	CASSDYNEQFF	TGTGCCAGCAGTGACTACAATGAGCAGTTCTTC
-	-	TRBV9	TRBJ2-2	CASSYLNWRGELFF	TGTGCCAGCAGCTATCTAAACTGGCGCGGGGAGCTGTTTTTT
TRBD1	-	TRBV9	TRBJ2-1	CASSVGRDMGQGYNEQFF	TGTGCCAGCAGCGTAGGTCGAGATATGGGACAGGGCTACAATGAGCAGTTCTTC
-	-	TRBV5-4	TRBJ2-7	CASSLWGDPHYEQYF	TGTGCCAGCAGTTTATGGGGGGACCCCCACTACGAGCAGTACTTC
-	-	TRBV7-9	TRBJ1-3	CASSLEAGPGNTIYF	TGTGCCAGCAGCTTAGAGGCGGGACCTGGAAACACCATATATTTT
TRBD2	-	TRBV9	TRBJ2-2	CASSAGLAGSNTGELFF	TGTGCCAGCAGCGCCGGACTAGCGGGATCCAACACCGGGGAGCTGTTTTTT
-	once	TRBV19	TRBJ1-1	CASSMGFHTEAFF	TGTGCCAGTAGTATGGGATTTCACACTGAAGCTTTCTTT
TRBD2	-	TRBV27	TRBJ2-5	CASSATSGGWRETQYF	TGTGCCAGCAGTGCCACTAGCGGGGGGTGGCGAGAGACCCAGTACTTC
-	once	TRBV14	TRBJ2-7	CASSKRTVKPYEQYF	TGTGCCAGCAGCAAGCGGACAGTTAAACCCTACGAGCAGTACTTC
-	-	TRBV7-9	TRBJ2-3	CASSTIIGTDTQYF	TGTGCCAGCAGTACTATCATTGGCACAGATACGCAGTATTTT